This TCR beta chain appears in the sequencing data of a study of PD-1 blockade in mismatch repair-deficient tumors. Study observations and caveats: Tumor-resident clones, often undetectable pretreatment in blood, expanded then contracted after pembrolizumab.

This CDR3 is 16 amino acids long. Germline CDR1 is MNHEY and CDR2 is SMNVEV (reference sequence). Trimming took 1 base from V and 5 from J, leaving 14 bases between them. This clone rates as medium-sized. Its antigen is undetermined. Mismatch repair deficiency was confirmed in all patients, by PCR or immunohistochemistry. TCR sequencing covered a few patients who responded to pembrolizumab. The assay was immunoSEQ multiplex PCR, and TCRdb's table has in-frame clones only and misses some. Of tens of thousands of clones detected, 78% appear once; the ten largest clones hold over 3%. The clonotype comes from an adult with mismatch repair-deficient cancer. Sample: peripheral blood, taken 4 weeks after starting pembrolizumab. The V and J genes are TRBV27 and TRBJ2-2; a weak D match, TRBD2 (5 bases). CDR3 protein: CASSLLYGGPTGELFF. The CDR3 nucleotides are TGTGCCAGCAGTTTATTGTATGGCGGGCCGACCGGGGAGCTGTTTTTT.